This TCR beta chain was recorded in a study of cytomegalovirus exposure and HLA in healthy donors. General study points: Later work associated fewer than 20,000 TCR beta sequences with HLA alleles at 0.05 false discovery rate.

The CDR3 extends over 21 amino acids. J lost 0 bases, V lost 1 base, and 15 bases had no gene match. Looked up from germline, CDR1 is LNHNV and CDR2 is YYDKDF (reference sequence). With regard to this clone: Its antigen is unidentified.

The PCR ran on 60 Vbeta and 13 Jbeta primers. TCRdb's table, derived via immunoSEQ multiplex PCR, lists solely in-frame clones and lacks some. The sample has about 110,000 clones; roughly 71% are singletons. The TCR originated in a woman in her seventies in good health and CMV-seropositive. The sample taken for sequencing was PBMCs. This sequence joins TRBV15 and TRBJ1-5, with TRBD1 matching over 10 bases. In DNA form, the CDR3 reads TGTGCCACCAGCAGAGTCACGTCCGGGACAGGGGCGGGCCTTAGCAATCAGCCCCAGCATTTT. Amino acid sequence: CATSRVTSGTGAGLSNQPQHF.